These 6 T cell receptor beta chains originate from one sample sequenced in a study of shared T cell receptors in the human thymus. Method: immunoSEQ multiplex PCR; TCRdb's copy keeps in-frame clones and lacks some. The data show 600,000 or so clones, 80% to 90% seen once. The data also belong to a second study, concerning human thymus T cells.

The sequenced sample consisted of thymocytes. The receptors derive from a boy under two years old with a congenital heart defect.

This rearrangement joins TRBV5-6 to TRBJ1-2; TRBD1 is a possible D gene (5 bases). V was clipped by 4 bases and J by 2 bases, with 18 bases between them. Germline values: CDR1 SGHDT, CDR2 YYEEEE. The CDR3 has 16 amino acids. The CDR3 reads CASSPRGSPLNYGYTF. The CDR3 DNA sequence: TGTGCCAGCAGCCCCCGGGGGTCCCCCCTGAACTATGGCTACACCTTC.

The chain couples TRBV4-1 to TRBJ2-2; 14 nucleotides match TRBD2. V lost 3 bases to trimming and J lost 6 bases; unmatched junction nucleotides: 12. Germline CDR1 and CDR2: MGHRA and YSYEKL. This CDR3 is built from 19 residues. CDR3 in amino acids: CASSHHRLAGGRVAGELFF. The CDR3 nucleotides read TGCGCCAGCAGCCACCACCGACTAGCGGGGGGGCGAGTAGCCGGGGAGCTGTTTTTT.

V usage is TRBV27 and J usage is TRBJ2-1; D is unclear. The length of the CDR3 is 16 residues. The germline V gene encodes CDR1 MNHEY and CDR2 SMNVEV (reference sequence). Trimming took off 5 bases at V and 0 bases at J, with 14 bases between the two ends. This CDR3 is CASSPTASSSYNEQFF. In nucleotides, the CDR3 is TGTGCCAGCAGTCCGACTGCATCGAGCTCCTACAATGAGCAGTTCTTC.

The chain combines TRBV18 with TRBJ2-3; no clear D gene. The CDR3 runs 15 residues. Germline CDR1 KGHSH, CDR2 LQKENI. Trimming left V 6 bases short and J 0 bases short, with 13 bases between. Here the CDR3 reads CASSLPSGSTDTQYF. The CDR3 DNA sequence: TGTGCCAGCTCCCTTCCGTCAGGAAGCACAGATACGCAGTATTTT.

The chain employs TRBV30 and TRBJ2-2; TRBD2 matches 13 bases. This CDR3 comprises 15 residues. CDR1 and CDR2 from the germline V gene are GTSNPN and SVGIG (reference sequence). V dropped 1 base and J dropped 7; count of bases not matched to a gene: 3. CDR3 nucleotides: TGTGCCTGGAGTGGACTAGCGGGAGGTAACGGGGAGCTGTTTTTT. Translation: CAWSGLAGGNGELFF. Together with reference TRBV30 and TRBJ2-2, the CDR3 gives the full variable domain: SQTIHQWPATLVQPVGSPLSLECTVEGTSNPNLYWYRQAAGRGLQLLFYSVGIGQISSEVPQNLSASRPQDRQFILSSKKLLLSDSGFYLCAWSGLAGGNGELFFGEGSRLTVL.

The rearrangement links TRBV10-3 to TRBJ2-3; TRBD1 matches at 9 bases. The CDR3 is 17 residues long. V was pared by 2 bases and J by 1 base, with 7 bases of the junction left unmatched. Germline V lookup: CDR1 ENHRY, CDR2 SYGVKD. CDR3 sequence: CAISENGRTGGTDTQYF. The CDR3 DNA reads as TGTGCCATCAGTGAGAACGGCAGGACAGGGGGCACAGATACGCAGTATTTT.